This T cell receptor (beta chain) was observed in a study of blood T cell repertoires in COVID-19. Looking at the study overall: The origin of the acute and convalescent COVID-19 samples was the United States, Italy and Spain. The analysed material was cDNA or gDNA that came from T cells, B-cell-depleted T cells, or PBMCs.

Germline CDR1 and CDR2: SGHVS and FNYEAQ. The ends lost 2 bases at V and 3 bases at J; junction bases unmatched: 8. The CDR3 is made up of 16 amino acids. Patients at the Seattle site were enrolled during active infection and followed longitudinally. Authors' processing steps: Estimated nucleated cell counts came from reference gene primer amplification. Data came from immunoSEQ multiplex PCR; TCRdb stores just in-frame clones and leaves some out. That table supplies the V and J calls and clone size; D and trimming were determined from the DNA. This sample has around 190,000 clones, with about 88% found just once.

The rearrangement links TRBV7-6 to TRBJ1-1; 8 bases match TRBD1. The sample taken for sequencing was peripheral blood. This clonotype originated in a man aged 45-65 years with COVID-19, enrolled during active disease. CDR3 region: CASSLNEGTGYTEAFF. CDR3 DNA: TGTGCCAGCAGCTTAAATGAAGGGACAGGTTACACTGAAGCTTTCTTT.